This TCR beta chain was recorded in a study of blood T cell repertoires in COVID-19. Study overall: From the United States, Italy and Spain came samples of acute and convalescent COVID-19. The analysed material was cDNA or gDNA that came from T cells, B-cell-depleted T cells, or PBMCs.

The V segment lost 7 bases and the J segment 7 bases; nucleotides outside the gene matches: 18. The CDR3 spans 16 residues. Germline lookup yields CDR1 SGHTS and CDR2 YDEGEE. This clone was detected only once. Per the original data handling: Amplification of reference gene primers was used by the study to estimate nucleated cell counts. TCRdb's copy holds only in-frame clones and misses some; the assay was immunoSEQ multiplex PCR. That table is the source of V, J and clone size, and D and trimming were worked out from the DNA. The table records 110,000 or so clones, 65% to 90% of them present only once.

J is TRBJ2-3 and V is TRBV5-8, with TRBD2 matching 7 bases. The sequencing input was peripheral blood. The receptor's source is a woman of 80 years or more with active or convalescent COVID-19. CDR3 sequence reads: CASGHRGRANSNTQYF. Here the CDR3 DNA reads TGTGCCAGCGGCCACCGGGGGAGGGCCAATTCGAATACGCAGTATTTT.